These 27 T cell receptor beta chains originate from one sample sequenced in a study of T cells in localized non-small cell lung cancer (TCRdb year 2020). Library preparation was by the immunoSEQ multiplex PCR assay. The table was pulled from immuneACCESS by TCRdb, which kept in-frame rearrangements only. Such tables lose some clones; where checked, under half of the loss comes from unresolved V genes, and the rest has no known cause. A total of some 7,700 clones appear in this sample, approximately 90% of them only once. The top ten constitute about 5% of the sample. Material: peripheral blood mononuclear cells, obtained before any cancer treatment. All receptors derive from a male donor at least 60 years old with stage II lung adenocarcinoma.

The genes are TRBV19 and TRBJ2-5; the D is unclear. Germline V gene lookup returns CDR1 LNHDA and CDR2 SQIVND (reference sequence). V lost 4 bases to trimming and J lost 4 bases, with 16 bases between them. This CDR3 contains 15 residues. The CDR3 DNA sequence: TGTGCCAGTAGTAGGGTGACTCCCCTGGGAGAGACCCAGTACTTC. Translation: CASSRVTPLGETQYF.

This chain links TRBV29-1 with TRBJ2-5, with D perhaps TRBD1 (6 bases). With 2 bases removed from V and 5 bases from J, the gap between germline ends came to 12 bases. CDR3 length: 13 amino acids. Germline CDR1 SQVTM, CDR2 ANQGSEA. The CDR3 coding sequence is TGCAGCGTTGAACAGGGGTTGAGGGAGACCCAGTACTTC. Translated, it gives CSVEQGLRETQYF.

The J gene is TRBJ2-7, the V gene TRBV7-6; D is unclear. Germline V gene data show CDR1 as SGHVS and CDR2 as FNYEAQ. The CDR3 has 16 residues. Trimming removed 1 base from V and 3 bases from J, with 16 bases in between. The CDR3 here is CASSLEKLRGNYEQYF. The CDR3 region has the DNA TGTGCCAGCAGCTTAGAAAAATTGCGCGGTAACTACGAGCAGTACTTC.

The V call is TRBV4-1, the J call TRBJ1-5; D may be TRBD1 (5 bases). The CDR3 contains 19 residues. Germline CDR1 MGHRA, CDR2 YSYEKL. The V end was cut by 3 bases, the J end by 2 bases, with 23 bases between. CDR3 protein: CASSQDQPSGLGGNQPQHF. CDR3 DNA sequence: TGCGCCAGCAGCCAGGACCAGCCCTCTGGTTTAGGGGGCAATCAGCCCCAGCATTTT.

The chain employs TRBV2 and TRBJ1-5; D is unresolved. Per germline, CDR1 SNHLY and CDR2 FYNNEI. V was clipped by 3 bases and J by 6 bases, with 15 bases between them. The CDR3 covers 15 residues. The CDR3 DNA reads TGTGCCAGCAGTGATGGGCAGATAAGTAGTCAGCCCCAGCATTTT. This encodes CASSDGQISSQPQHF.

DNA for the CDR3: TGCAGCGTTGCGGGGCTAGCGGGGGGATTAGCAGATACGCAGTATTTT. Protein product: CSVAGLAGGLADTQYF. The chain carries TRBV29-1 and TRBJ2-3, with 11 bases fitting TRBD2. Germline V lookup: CDR1 SQVTM, CDR2 ANQGSEA. The CDR3 runs to 16 residues. The junction had 10 bases not matched to a gene; V was cut back by 4 bases and J by 4 bases.

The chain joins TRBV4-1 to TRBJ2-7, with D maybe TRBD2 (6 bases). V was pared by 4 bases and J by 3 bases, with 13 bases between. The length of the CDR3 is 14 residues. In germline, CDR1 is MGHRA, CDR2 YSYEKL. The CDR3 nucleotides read TGCGCCAGCAGCCTAAGGGACTCGAACTACGAGCAGTACTTC. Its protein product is CASSLRDSNYEQYF.

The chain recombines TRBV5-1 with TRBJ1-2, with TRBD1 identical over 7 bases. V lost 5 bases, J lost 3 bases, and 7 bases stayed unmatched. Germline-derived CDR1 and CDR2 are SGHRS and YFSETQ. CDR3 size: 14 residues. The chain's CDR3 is CASSQTGQDYGYTF. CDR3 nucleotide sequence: TGCGCCAGCAGTCAGACAGGGCAGGACTATGGCTACACCTTC. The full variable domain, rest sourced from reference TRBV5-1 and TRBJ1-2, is KAGVTQTPRYLIKTRGQQVTLSCSPISGHRSVSWYQQTPGQGLQFLFEYFSETQRNKGNFPGRFSGRQFSNSRSEMNVSTLELGDSALYLCASSQTGQDYGYTFGSGTRLTVV.

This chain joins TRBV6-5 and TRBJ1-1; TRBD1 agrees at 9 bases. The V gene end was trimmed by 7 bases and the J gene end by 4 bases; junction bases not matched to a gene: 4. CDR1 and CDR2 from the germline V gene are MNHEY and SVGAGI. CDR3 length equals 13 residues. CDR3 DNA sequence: TGTGCCAGCACCCAGACAGGGGGCACTGAAGCTTTCTTT. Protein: CASTQTGGTEAFF.

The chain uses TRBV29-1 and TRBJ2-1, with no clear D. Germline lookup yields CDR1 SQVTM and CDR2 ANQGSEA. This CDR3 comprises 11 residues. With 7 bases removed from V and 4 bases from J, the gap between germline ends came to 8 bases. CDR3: CSAGGYNEQFF. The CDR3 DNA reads TGCAGCGCTGGTGGGTACAATGAGCAGTTCTTC.

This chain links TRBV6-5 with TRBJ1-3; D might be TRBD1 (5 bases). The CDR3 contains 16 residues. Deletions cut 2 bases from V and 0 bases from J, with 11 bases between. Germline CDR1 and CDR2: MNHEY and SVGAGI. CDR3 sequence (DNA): TGTGCCAGCAGTTACCCAGGGATCTCCTCTGGAAACACCATATATTTT. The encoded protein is CASSYPGISSGNTIYF.

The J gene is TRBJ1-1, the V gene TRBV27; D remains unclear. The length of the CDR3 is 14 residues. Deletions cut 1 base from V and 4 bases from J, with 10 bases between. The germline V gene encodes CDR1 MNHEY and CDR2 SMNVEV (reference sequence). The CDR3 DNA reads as TGTGCCAGCAGTTTATGGGGAGGGAGCACTGAAGCTTTCTTT. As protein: CASSLWGGSTEAFF.

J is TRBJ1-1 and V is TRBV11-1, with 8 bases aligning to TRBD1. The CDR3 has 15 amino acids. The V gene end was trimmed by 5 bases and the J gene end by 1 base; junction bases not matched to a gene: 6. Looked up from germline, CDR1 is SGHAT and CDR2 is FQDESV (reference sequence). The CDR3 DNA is TGTGCCAGCAGCCCCCGGACAGGGCCGAACACTGAAGCTTTCTTT. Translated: CASSPRTGPNTEAFF.

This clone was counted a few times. DNA for the CDR3: TGTGCCAGTAGTTCAACAGGGGGTTATGTCGGGGAGCTGTTTTTT. It translates to CASSSTGGYVGELFF. The rearrangement links TRBV19 to TRBJ2-2, with 8 bases matching TRBD1. J was trimmed by 7 bases and V by 5 bases; bases with no gene match: 9. This CDR3 contains 15 residues. Germline V lookup: CDR1 LNHDA, CDR2 SQIVND (reference sequence).

DNA of the CDR3: TGTGCCAGCAGCTTTCGGCAGTTCGACAATGAGCAGTTCTTC. Translated, it gives CASSFRQFDNEQFF. The chain has TRBV5-6 and TRBJ2-1; D uncertain. The CDR3 is made up of 14 amino acids. The germline V and J ends were trimmed by 2 bases and 5 bases, with 11 bases remaining between them. Germline V gives CDR1 SGHDT, CDR2 YYEEEE. The full variable domain, rest sourced from reference TRBV5-6 and TRBJ2-1, is DAGVTQSPTHLIKTRGQQVTLRCSPKSGHDTVSWYQQALGQGPQFIFQYYEEEERQRGNFPDRFSGHQFPNYSSELNVNALLLGDSALYLCASSFRQFDNEQFFGPGTRLTVL.

This CDR3 is CAWRTAEAFF. As DNA, the CDR3 is TGTGCCTGGAGAACGGCTGAAGCTTTCTTT. This rearrangement joins TRBV30 to TRBJ1-1; D not resolved. Germline V lookup: CDR1 GTSNPN, CDR2 SVGIG (reference sequence). The V gene lost 3 bases and the J gene lost 6 bases, with 5 bases spanning the gap. The CDR3 sequence is 10 residues long.

Written as DNA, the CDR3 is TGTGCCAGCAGTTTAGGGGGTTCCTGGCAAGAGACCCAGTACTTC. Residues: CASSLGGSWQETQYF. The chain joins TRBV28 to TRBJ2-5; the D gene could be TRBD1 or TRBD2 (5 bases each). In germline, CDR1 is MDHEN, CDR2 SYDVKM. The CDR3 consists of 15 residues. With 2 bases removed from V and 2 bases from J, the gap between germline ends came to 12 bases.

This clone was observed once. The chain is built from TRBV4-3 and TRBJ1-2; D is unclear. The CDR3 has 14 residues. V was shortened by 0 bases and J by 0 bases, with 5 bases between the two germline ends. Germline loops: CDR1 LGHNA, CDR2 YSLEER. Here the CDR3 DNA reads TGCGCCAGCAGCCAAGATAGCTCTAACTATGGCTACACCTTC. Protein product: CASSQDSSNYGYTF.

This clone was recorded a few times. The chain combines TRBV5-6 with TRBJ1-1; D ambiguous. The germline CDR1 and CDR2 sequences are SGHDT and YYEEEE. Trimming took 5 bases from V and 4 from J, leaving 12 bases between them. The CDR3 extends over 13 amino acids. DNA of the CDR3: TGTGCCAGCAGGCTAGGAAGGGCCACTGAAGCTTTCTTT. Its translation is CASRLGRATEAFF.

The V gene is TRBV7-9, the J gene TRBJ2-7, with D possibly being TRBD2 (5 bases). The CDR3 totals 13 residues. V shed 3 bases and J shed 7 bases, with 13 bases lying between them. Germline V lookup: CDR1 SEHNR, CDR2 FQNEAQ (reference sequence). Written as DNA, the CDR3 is TGTGCCAGCAGCTTGCGACCGCGAGGGGAGCAGTACTTC. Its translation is CASSLRPRGEQYF.

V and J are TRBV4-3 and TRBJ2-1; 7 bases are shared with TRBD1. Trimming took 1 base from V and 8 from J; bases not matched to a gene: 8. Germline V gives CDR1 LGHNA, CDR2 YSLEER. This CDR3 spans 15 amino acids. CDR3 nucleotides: TGCGCCAGCAGCCAAGGGGAGCAGGGGGACGATGAGCAGTTCTTC. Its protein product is CASSQGEQGDDEQFF.

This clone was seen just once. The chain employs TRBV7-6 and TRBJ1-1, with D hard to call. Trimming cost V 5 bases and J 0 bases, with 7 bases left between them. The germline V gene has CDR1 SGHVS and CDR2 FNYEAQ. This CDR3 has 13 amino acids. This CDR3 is CASSADLNTEAFF. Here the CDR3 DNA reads TGTGCCAGCAGCGCAGACCTGAACACTGAAGCTTTCTTT.

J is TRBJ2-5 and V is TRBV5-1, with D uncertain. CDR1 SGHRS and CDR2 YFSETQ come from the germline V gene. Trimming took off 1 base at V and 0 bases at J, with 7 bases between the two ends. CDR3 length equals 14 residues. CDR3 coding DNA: TGCGCCAGCAGCTTGCTAGGGCACCAAGAGACCCAGTACTTC. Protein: CASSLLGHQETQYF.

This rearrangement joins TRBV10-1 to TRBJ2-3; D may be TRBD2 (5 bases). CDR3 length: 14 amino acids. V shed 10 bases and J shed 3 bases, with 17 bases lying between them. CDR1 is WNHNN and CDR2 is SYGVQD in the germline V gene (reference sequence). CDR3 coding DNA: TGCGCCACCACTAGTGGTTTTGGTACAGATACGCAGTATTTT. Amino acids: CATTSGFGTDTQYF.

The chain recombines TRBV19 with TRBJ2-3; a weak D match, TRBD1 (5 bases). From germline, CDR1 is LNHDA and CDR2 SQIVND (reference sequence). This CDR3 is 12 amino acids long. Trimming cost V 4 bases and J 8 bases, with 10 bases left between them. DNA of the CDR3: TGTGCCAGTAGTACAGAAAGGGGTACGCAGTATTTT. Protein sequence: CASSTERGTQYF.

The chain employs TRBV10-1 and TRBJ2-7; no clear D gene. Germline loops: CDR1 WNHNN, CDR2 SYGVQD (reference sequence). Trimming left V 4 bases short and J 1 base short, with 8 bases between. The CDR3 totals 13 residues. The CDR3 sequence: CASSAQPSYEQYF. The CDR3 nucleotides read TGCGCCAGCAGTGCCCAGCCATCCTACGAGCAGTACTTC.

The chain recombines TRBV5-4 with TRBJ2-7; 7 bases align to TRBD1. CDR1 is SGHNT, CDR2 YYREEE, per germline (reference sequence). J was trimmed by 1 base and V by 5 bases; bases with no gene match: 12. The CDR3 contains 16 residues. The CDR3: CASSPGQPPVSYEQYF. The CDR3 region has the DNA TGTGCCAGCAGTCCGGGACAGCCCCCTGTTTCCTACGAGCAGTACTTC.